The 16 T cell receptor beta chains below all came from one sample that was sequenced in a study of somatic mutations in cytotoxic T cells in rheumatoid arthritis. Profiling relied on immunoSEQ multiplex PCR, and the TCRdb table lists in-frame clones only, not all of them. The table records thousands of clones, roughly three quarters of them present only once. The specimen sequenced was CD8+ T cells sorted from blood. Source of these receptors: an adult with rheumatoid arthritis.

This clone was seen a few times. The J gene is TRBJ2-1, the V gene TRBV30; TRBD2 is a possible D gene (5 bases). Trimming stripped 5 bases from V and 8 bases from J, with 13 bases between. The CDR3 sequence is 12 residues long. Germline V gene sequence: CDR1 GTSNPN, CDR2 SVGIG (reference sequence). The CDR3 DNA sequence: TGTGCCTGGGGAGGAACTGGGGATGAGCAGTTCTTC. Its protein product is CAWGGTGDEQFF.

This chain joins TRBV2 and TRBJ1-2, with D tentatively TRBD1 (5 bases). With 5 bases removed from V and 9 bases from J, the gap between germline ends came to 19 bases. This CDR3 has 14 residues. CDR1 SNHLY and CDR2 FYNNEI come from the germline V gene. The CDR3 bases are TGTGCCAGCAGTATAAGCAGGGAGGAGTTTCGCTACACCTTC. Protein sequence: CASSISREEFRYTF.

The chain recombines TRBV10-1 with TRBJ2-3, with D perhaps given as TRBD1 or TRBD2 (5 bases each). The V and J ends lost 4 bases and 0 bases respectively, with 11 bases between them. Germline CDR1 WNHNN, CDR2 SYGVQD (reference sequence). This CDR3 has 15 residues. CDR3 loop: CASSVRGVSTDTQYF. CDR3 nucleotide sequence: TGCGCCAGCAGTGTTCGAGGGGTCAGCACAGATACGCAGTATTTT.

This rearrangement joins TRBV5-6 to TRBJ1-2; unclear D gene. V was clipped by 4 bases and J by 8 bases, with 18 bases between them. Germline assignment: CDR1 SGHDT and CDR2 YYEEEE. The CDR3 totals 14 residues. CDR3 in amino acids: CASSRPVGLRGYTF. The CDR3 bases are TGTGCCAGCAGCCGACCCGTGGGCCTGCGAGGCTACACCTTC.

This chain connects TRBV14 to TRBJ2-1, with TRBD1 as a possible D gene (6 bases). Germline V CDR1 and CDR2: SGHDN, FVKESK. The CDR3 length is 16 residues. Trimming took 4 bases from V and 5 from J, leaving 18 bases between them. CDR3 sequence (DNA): TGTGCCAGCAGCCGAGCAATTACAGGGATAAACAATGAGCAGTTCTTC. It is translated as CASSRAITGINNEQFF.

This chain joins TRBV10-3 and TRBJ1-4, with TRBD1 identical over 9 bases. The CDR3 is made up of 14 amino acids. V shed 11 bases, J shed 7 bases, and the junction held 11 bases outside the gene matches. Per the germline V gene, CDR1 is ENHRY and CDR2 is SYGVKD. CDR3 in DNA: TGTGCCGTCGGTCCGGGACAGGGATTTGAAAAACTGTTTTTT. This sequence encodes CAVGPGQGFEKLFF.

The rearrangement joins TRBV2 to TRBJ2-7; possibly TRBD2 for D (5 bases). The ends were cut back, 8 bases at V and 4 bases at J, with 15 bases in the middle. This CDR3 is 13 amino acids long. The germline gives CDR1 SNHLY, CDR2 FYNNEI. The DNA for the CDR3 is TGTGCCAGCCGCGGGCCGGAACCTTACGAGCAGTACGTC. Its protein is CASRGPEPYEQYV.

A few counts support this clone. V is TRBV28 and J is TRBJ1-1, with D uncertain. The V gene's germline CDR1 is MDHEN and CDR2 SYDVKM. The CDR3 has 15 residues. Deletions cut 3 bases from V and 1 base from J, with 12 bases between. Here the CDR3 reads CASSLPEDGNTEAFF. In DNA form, the CDR3 reads TGTGCCAGCAGTTTGCCTGAGGACGGGAACACTGAAGCTTTCTTT.

The rearrangement joins TRBV28 to TRBJ2-7; D remains unclear. Per the germline V gene, CDR1 is MDHEN and CDR2 is SYDVKM. CDR3 length equals 13 residues. Trimming took 7 bases from V and 3 from J, leaving 13 bases between them. The CDR3 reads CASTPSPYYEQYF. The CDR3 DNA reads as TGTGCCAGCACACCCTCACCCTACTACGAGCAGTACTTC.

This rearrangement joins TRBV27 to TRBJ1-2; the match to TRBD1 covers 7 bases. CDR1 is MNHEY, CDR2 SMNVEV, per germline (reference sequence). Trimming at V came to 1 base and at J to 8 bases, leaving 10 bases not matched to a gene. The CDR3 covers 15 residues. CDR3: CASSLYRTGAEGYTF. The CDR3 DNA sequence: TGTGCCAGCAGTTTATACAGAACAGGGGCGGAGGGCTACACCTTC.

The rearrangement links TRBV13 to TRBJ2-7; TRBD2 might be the D (5 bases). The CDR3 is made up of 17 amino acids. Germline lookup yields CDR1 PRHDT and CDR2 FYEKMQ (reference sequence). The V gene lost 4 bases and the J gene lost 4 bases, with 23 bases spanning the gap. CDR3 nucleotides: TGTGCCAGCAGCTATAACCTTTTGCGAGGGCCCGTGTACGAGCAGTACTTC. Residues: CASSYNLLRGPVYEQYF.

V is TRBV5-8 and J is TRBJ2-7; D is ambiguous. This CDR3 comprises 14 residues. The V and J ends lost 1 base and 2 bases respectively, with 10 bases between them. In germline, CDR1 is SGHTS, CDR2 YDEGEE. The CDR3 sequence: CASSLNGNPYEQYV. CDR3 nucleotides: TGTGCCAGCAGCTTGAACGGTAACCCCTACGAGCAGTACGTC.

This chain joins TRBV18 and TRBJ2-5; TRBD1 might be the D (5 bases). Germline CDR1 is KGHSH and CDR2 is LQKENI. Trimming took off 4 bases at V and 0 bases at J, with 9 bases between the two ends. The CDR3 consists of 14 residues. For the CDR3, the DNA is TGTGCCAGCTCACTAGACAGCTACCAAGAGACCCAGTACTTC. Its protein product is CASSLDSYQETQYF. Complete variable domain (other parts from reference TRBV18 and TRBJ2-5): NAGVMQNPRHLVRRRGQEARLRCSPMKGHSHVYWYRQLPEEGLKFMVYLQKENIIDESGMPKERFSAEFPKEGPSILRIQQVVRGDSAAYFCASSLDSYQETQYFGPGTRLLVL.

This clone was seen a few times. This chain links TRBV19 with TRBJ1-2; the D gene is possibly TRBD1 (5 bases). This CDR3 comprises 15 residues. V was clipped by 0 bases and J by 2 bases, with 10 bases between them. Germline assignment: CDR1 LNHDA and CDR2 SQIVND (reference sequence). The CDR3 loop reads CASSIDRDGNYGYTF. Written as DNA, the CDR3 is TGTGCCAGTAGTATAGATCGGGACGGGAACTATGGCTACACCTTC.

This clone came up once. The chain combines TRBV5-4 with TRBJ2-7, with TRBD2 identical over 7 bases. V dropped 2 bases and J dropped 3; count of bases not matched to a gene: 2. The CDR3 extends over 13 amino acids. The germline V gene has CDR1 SGHNT and CDR2 YYREEE (reference sequence). CDR3 coding DNA: TGTGCCAGCAGCTTCGGGACTAACTACGAGCAGTACTTC. This gives the protein CASSFGTNYEQYF.

The chain has TRBV19 and TRBJ2-7, with a possible D match to TRBD1 (6 bases). This CDR3 is 14 amino acids long. Trimming removed 9 bases at V and 3 bases at J, with 18 bases between. Germline assignment: CDR1 LNHDA and CDR2 SQIVND (reference sequence). Written as DNA, the CDR3 is TGTGCCAGCACACCGACAGGAGGTATCTACGAGCAGTACTTC. This sequence encodes CASTPTGGIYEQYF.